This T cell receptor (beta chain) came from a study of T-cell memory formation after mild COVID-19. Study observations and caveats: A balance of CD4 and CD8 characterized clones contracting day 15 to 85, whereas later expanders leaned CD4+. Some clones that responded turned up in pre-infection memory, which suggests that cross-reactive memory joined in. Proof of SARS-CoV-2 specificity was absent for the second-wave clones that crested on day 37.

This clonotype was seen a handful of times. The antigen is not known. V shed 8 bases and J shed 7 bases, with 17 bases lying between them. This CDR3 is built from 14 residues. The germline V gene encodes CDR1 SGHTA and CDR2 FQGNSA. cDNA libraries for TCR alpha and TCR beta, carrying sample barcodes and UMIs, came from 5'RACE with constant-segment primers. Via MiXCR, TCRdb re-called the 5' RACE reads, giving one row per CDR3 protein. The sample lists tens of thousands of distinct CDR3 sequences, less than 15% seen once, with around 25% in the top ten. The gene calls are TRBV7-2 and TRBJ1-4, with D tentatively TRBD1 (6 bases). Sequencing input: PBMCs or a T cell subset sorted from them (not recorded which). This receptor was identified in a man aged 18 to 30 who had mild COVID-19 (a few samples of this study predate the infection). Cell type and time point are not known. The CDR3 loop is CASARGRVAEKLFF. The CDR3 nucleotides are TGTGCCAGCGCAAGGGGGAGGGTGGCTGAAAAACTGTTTTTT.